This passage covers 12 T cell receptor beta chains from one sample sequenced in a study of beta chain features in type 1 diabetes. Investigators reverse transcribed all isolated RNA, so they sequenced expressed TCRB transcripts. TCRdb keeps only in-frame clones here, not all; method: immunoSEQ multiplex PCR. This table holds around 400,000 clones, roughly 12% found once. The sample taken for sequencing was naive CD4+ T cells from blood. Receptor source: a man between 18 and 35 years old in good health.

V and J are TRBV7-3 and TRBJ2-7; tentative D call: TRBD1 (6 bases). The V gene lost 8 bases and the J gene lost 5 bases, with 10 bases spanning the gap. CDR1 SGHTA and CDR2 FQGTGA come from the germline V gene. This CDR3 spans 11 amino acids. CDR3 sequence (DNA): TGTGCCAGCCACAGGGAACACGAGCAGTACTTC. Protein product: CASHREHEQYF.

This clone came up a few times. V and J are TRBV6-5 and TRBJ2-5, with a tentative D call TRBD1 (5 bases). CDR1 and CDR2 (germline): MNHEY, SVGAGI. This CDR3 has 11 amino acids. Trimming shortened V by 6 bases and J by 5 bases, and 7 bases separated the two germline ends. Written as DNA, the CDR3 is TGTGCCAGCAGGGGGCTGGAGACCCAGTACTTC. Protein: CASRGLETQYF.

The V and J genes are TRBV29-1 and TRBJ2-3; 12 bases match TRBD2. This CDR3 region has 14 residues. CDR1 SQVTM and CDR2 ANQGSEA come from the germline V gene. V was pared by 8 bases and J by 2 bases, with 5 bases of the junction left unmatched. CDR3 sequence (DNA): TGCAGCATGCGGACTAGCGGGGCCACAGATACGCAGTATTTT. Protein product: CSMRTSGATDTQYF.

This clone has just one count. An end of the junction does not agree with germline; a read error may underlie this. The genes are TRBV7-9 and TRBJ1-1; tentatively, D is TRBD1 (6 bases). Germline V gene lookup returns CDR1 SEHNR and CDR2 FQNEAQ (reference sequence). This CDR3 is built from 12 residues. In DNA form, the CDR3 reads TGTGTCAGCAGCACACAGGGCTCTGAAGCTTTCTTT. This gives the protein CVSSTQGSEAFF.

This clone occurred a few times. The chain employs TRBV30 and TRBJ2-5; D is perhaps TRBD1 (5 bases). V was shortened by 0 bases and J by 5 bases, with 10 bases between the two germline ends. This CDR3 comprises 13 residues. The germline V gene has CDR1 GTSNPN and CDR2 SVGIG (reference sequence). The CDR3 coding sequence is TGTGCCTGGAGTGTTTGGGGCCGGGAGACCCAGTACTTC. This translates into CAWSVWGRETQYF.

The V gene is TRBV19, the J gene TRBJ1-2; TRBD1 is a possible D gene (6 bases). Trimming took off 4 bases at V and 4 bases at J, with 22 bases between the two ends. CDR3 size: 17 residues. The V gene's germline CDR1 is LNHDA and CDR2 SQIVND (reference sequence). The CDR3 loop reads CASSTPGHSRASYGYTF. The CDR3 coding sequence is TGTGCCAGTAGTACTCCGGGACATTCAAGGGCCTCCTATGGCTACACCTTC.

The chain joins TRBV28 to TRBJ1-1; the match to TRBD1 covers 8 bases. Per the germline V gene, CDR1 is MDHEN and CDR2 is SYDVKM. CDR3 length: 14 residues. J lost 5 bases, V lost 5 bases, and 7 bases had no gene match. The CDR3 loop is CASSTRTGSTEAFF. The CDR3 nucleotides read TGTGCCAGCAGTACCCGGACAGGGTCAACTGAAGCTTTCTTT.

The V call is TRBV30, the J call TRBJ1-6; D is unresolved. V lost 5 bases and J lost 9, with 11 bases in between. This CDR3 spans 12 amino acids. Germline CDR1 GTSNPN, CDR2 SVGIG (reference sequence). The CDR3 spells CAWAEVGSPLHF. The CDR3 bases are TGTGCCTGGGCCGAGGTTGGTTCACCCCTCCACTTT.

This clone was seen only a few times. This rearrangement joins TRBV4-2 to TRBJ1-4; D call uncertain. There are 16 residues in the CDR3. The V end lost 4 bases, the J end lost 1 base, and 13 bases lay between the germline ends. Per the germline V gene, CDR1 is LGHNA and CDR2 is YNFKEQ. The CDR3, as DNA: TGTGCCAGCAGCCTTGAACCCTACTTAACTAATGAAAAACTGTTTTTT. Amino acid sequence: CASSLEPYLTNEKLFF.

The gene calls are TRBV7-2 and TRBJ1-1; D remains unclear. The CDR3 contains 14 residues. CDR1 is SGHTA, CDR2 FQGNSA, per germline. Trimming took off 5 bases at V and 9 bases at J, with 19 bases between the two ends. The CDR3 loop reads CASSPPGPAAKAFF. CDR3 nucleotides: TGTGCCAGCAGCCCCCCTGGGCCCGCAGCAAAAGCTTTCTTT.

There are a few counts of this clone. CDR3 sequence reads: CASSRRGSEQYF. DNA for the CDR3: TGTGCCAGCAGCAGACGGGGGTCCGAGCAGTACTTC. This chain links TRBV7-9 with TRBJ2-7, with a weak D call TRBD2 (6 bases). The ends were cut back, 5 bases at V and 6 bases at J, with 11 bases in the middle. Germline values: CDR1 SEHNR, CDR2 FQNEAQ (reference sequence). This CDR3 has 12 residues.

This clone has just a few counts. The DNA of the CDR3 is TGTGCCAGCAGCGACACAGGAGACTATGGCTACACCTTC. Amino acids: CASSDTGDYGYTF. The chain couples TRBV7-2 to TRBJ1-2; D perhaps matches TRBD1 (5 bases). Trimming pared 5 bases from V and 3 bases from J, leaving 10 bases between. CDR3 length: 13 amino acids. Germline lookup yields CDR1 SGHTA and CDR2 FQGNSA.